These 21 T cell receptor beta chains were all obtained from the same sample, sequenced in a study of blood T cell repertoires in COVID-19. Sequencing used immunoSEQ multiplex PCR; TCRdb keeps in-frame clones, though not all of them. The profile shows approximately 400,000 clones, 80% to 85% of them singletons. The sequencing input was PBMCs or T cells enriched from blood (not recorded which). These receptors originate from a woman between 45 and 60 years old who had recovered from COVID-19.

The chain uses TRBV7-8 and TRBJ2-7; TRBD2 matches at 9 bases. From germline, CDR1 is SGHVS and CDR2 FQNEAQ. CDR3 length: 17 amino acids. The junction had 22 bases not matched to a gene; V was cut back by 10 bases and J by 6 bases. The CDR3 DNA follows: TGTGCCACCTCTAGCTCCCTTTCTGTTAGCGGGAGTATCGAGCAGTACTTC. This translates into CATSSSLSVSGSIEQYF.

The chain couples TRBV7-9 to TRBJ2-3, with TRBD2 matching 12 bases. CDR3 length: 16 amino acids. The germline V gene has CDR1 SEHNR and CDR2 FQNEAQ (reference sequence). The junction had 14 bases not matched to a gene; V was cut back by 5 bases and J by 11 bases. DNA of the CDR3: TGTGCCAGCAGCCAGAGCAGGACTAGCGGGGCCGCGGAGCAGTATTTT. Translated, it gives CASSQSRTSGAAEQYF.

The rearrangement links TRBV7-9 to TRBJ2-7, with D possibly matching TRBD1 (7 bases). In germline, CDR1 is SEHNR, CDR2 FQNEAQ (reference sequence). The CDR3 covers 15 residues. Trimming removed 4 bases at V and 4 bases at J, with 17 bases between. CDR3 sequence (DNA): TGTGCCAGCAGCTCAACGACAGGGAGGTGGTACGAGCAGTACTTC. Protein sequence: CASSSTTGRWYEQYF.

The chain carries TRBV7-2 and TRBJ2-5, with 9 bases aligning to TRBD2. V dropped 0 bases and J dropped 5; count of bases not matched to a gene: 13. Looked up from germline, CDR1 is SGHTA and CDR2 is FQGNSA. The CDR3 has 18 residues. Here the CDR3 DNA reads TGTGCCAGCAGCTTAGCGGTTCGGGGGACTAGCATGGCGGAGACCCAGTACTTC. Translated, it gives CASSLAVRGTSMAETQYF.

The chain has TRBV3-1 (or the pseudogene TRBV3-2) and TRBJ1-1; D is possibly TRBD1 (6 bases). Trimming cost V 4 bases and J 0 bases, with 6 bases left between them. CDR1 LGHDT and CDR2 YNNKEL come from the germline V gene (reference sequence). CDR3 length: 13 amino acids. The CDR3 region has the DNA TGTGCCAGCAGCCGGACAGTGAACACTGAAGCTTTCTTT. This translates into CASSRTVNTEAFF.

CDR3 sequence reads: CASSLMGTAYEQYF. The CDR3 coding sequence is TGTGCCAGCAGCCTAATGGGGACAGCCTACGAGCAGTACTTC. The V gene is TRBV3-1 (or the pseudogene TRBV3-2), the J gene TRBJ2-7; 7 positions agree with TRBD1. This CDR3 region has 14 residues. CDR1 is LGHDT and CDR2 is YNNKEL in the germline V gene (reference sequence). V shed 4 bases and J 2 bases; nucleotides not matched to a gene: 5.

The chain carries TRBV5-4 and TRBJ2-2; unclear D gene. Germline CDR1 SGHNT, CDR2 YYREEE (reference sequence). Trimming took 0 bases from V and 3 from J, leaving 9 bases between them. This CDR3 has 15 amino acids. CDR3 coding DNA: TGTGCCAGCAGCTTGGCCCCCCGTGACACCGGGGAGCTGTTTTTT. It yields the protein CASSLAPRDTGELFF.

V usage is TRBV6-5 and J usage is TRBJ1-2; TRBD1 aligns across 9 bases. The ends lost 2 bases at V and 2 bases at J; junction bases unmatched: 3. CDR3 length: 15 residues. CDR1 is MNHEY, CDR2 SVGAGI, per germline. CDR3 amino acids: CASSYPQGANYGYTF. CDR3 DNA sequence: TGTGCCAGCAGTTACCCACAGGGGGCGAACTATGGCTACACCTTC.

The chain joins TRBV5-1 to TRBJ2-5; a weak D match, TRBD2 (5 bases). The V end lost 0 bases, the J end lost 5 bases, and 11 bases lay between the germline ends. The CDR3 is 14 amino acids. Germline loops: CDR1 SGHRS, CDR2 YFSETQ. CDR3 protein: CASSLGVPGETQYF. The CDR3 DNA is TGCGCCAGCAGCTTGGGGGTCCCGGGGGAGACCCAGTACTTC.

This chain links TRBV5-6 with TRBJ1-5, with 7 bases that match TRBD1. The CDR3 is made up of 16 amino acids. Germline values: CDR1 SGHDT, CDR2 YYEEEE. V lost 4 bases to trimming and J lost 0 bases; unmatched junction nucleotides: 7. The CDR3 sequence: CASSRRTGDSNQPQHF. CDR3 DNA: TGTGCCAGCAGCCGCCGGACAGGCGATAGCAATCAGCCCCAGCATTTT. The variable domain in full, completed from reference TRBV5-6 and TRBJ1-5, reads DAGVTQSPTHLIKTRGQQVTLRCSPKSGHDTVSWYQQALGQGPQFIFQYYEEEERQRGNFPDRFSGHQFPNYSSELNVNALLLGDSALYLCASSRRTGDSNQPQHFGDGTRLSIL.

This chain uses TRBV7-9 with TRBJ1-2; TRBD1 matches 8 bases. The V gene end was trimmed by 5 bases and the J gene end by 5 bases; junction bases not matched to a gene: 7. The CDR3 is made up of 14 amino acids. CDR1 SEHNR and CDR2 FQNEAQ come from the germline V gene (reference sequence). The CDR3 sequence is CASSEQGVNYGYTF. The CDR3 bases are TGTGCCAGCAGCGAACAGGGGGTTAATTATGGCTACACCTTC.

V usage is TRBV11-2 and J usage is TRBJ1-1, with 7 bases that match TRBD1. The CDR3 is 14 residues long. Germline CDR1 and CDR2: SGHAT and FQNNGV. The V and J ends lost 3 bases and 3 bases, in that order; junction bases with no gene match: 4. The CDR3, as DNA: TGTGCCAGCAGCTTGACAGGGACGCACACTGAAGCTTTCTTT. Protein product: CASSLTGTHTEAFF.

The DNA for the CDR3 is TGTGCCAGCAGCCAAGGGACAGCCGTTAATGAAAAACTGTTTTTT. It codes for CASSQGTAVNEKLFF. The chain couples TRBV5-4 to TRBJ1-4; 7 bases match TRBD1. The junction had 7 bases not matched to a gene; V was cut back by 4 bases and J by 4 bases. Germline CDR1 is SGHNT and CDR2 is YYREEE (reference sequence). The CDR3 spans 15 residues.

The J gene is TRBJ2-1, the V gene TRBV6-5; possible D gene TRBD2, 6 bases. Trimming took 4 bases from V and 4 from J, leaving 11 bases between them. CDR1 and CDR2 (germline): MNHEY, SVGAGI. This CDR3 contains 14 residues. CDR3 DNA: TGTGCCAGCAGTTTAAACGGGAGATACAATGAGCAGTTCTTC. This encodes CASSLNGRYNEQFF.

This clone appeared a few times. This chain links TRBV19 with TRBJ1-1; D unresolved. Trimming removed 10 bases at V and 5 bases at J, with 17 bases between. The germline V gene encodes CDR1 LNHDA and CDR2 SQIVND (reference sequence). The CDR3 totals 13 residues. In DNA, the CDR3 is TGTGCCACCTCAAGGGTACCGGGAACTGAAGCTTTCTTT. Its protein is CATSRVPGTEAFF.

The CDR3 is CASSLEPGRTGNTIYF. The CDR3 DNA reads TGTGCCAGCAGCTTAGAACCCGGGAGGACTGGAAACACCATATATTTT. This sequence joins TRBV7-8 and TRBJ1-3; D ambiguous. V lost 1 base to trimming and J lost 2 bases, with 12 bases between them. Germline V gene sequence: CDR1 SGHVS, CDR2 FQNEAQ. CDR3 length: 16 residues.

The CDR3 spells CASSETGVYGYTF. CDR3 in DNA: TGTGCCAGCAGTGAGACAGGGGTCTATGGCTACACCTTC. V and J are TRBV6-1 and TRBJ1-2, with 8 bases identical to TRBD1. Germline CDR1 is MNHNS and CDR2 is SASEGT. The CDR3 has 13 residues. V gave up 3 bases and J gave up 4 bases; unmatched junction bases: 1.

The chain uses TRBV27 and TRBJ1-2; TRBD1 agrees at 9 bases. CDR1 MNHEY and CDR2 SMNVEV come from the germline V gene (reference sequence). The V and J ends lost 4 bases and 4 bases, in that order; junction bases with no gene match: 7. The CDR3 spans 15 residues. This CDR3 reads CASSSTGGGGYGYTF. In nucleotides, the CDR3 is TGTGCCAGCAGTTCGACAGGGGGTGGCGGCTATGGCTACACCTTC.

The CDR3 nucleotides are TGCAGTGCTAGTAGCCCGAAAACGTCCCGCATCTACAATGAGCAGTTCTTC. Translated, it gives CSASSPKTSRIYNEQFF. This chain joins TRBV20-1 and TRBJ2-1; no reliable D call. Trimming stripped 3 bases from V and 3 bases from J, with 21 bases between. Germline values: CDR1 DFQATT, CDR2 SNEGSKA (reference sequence). This CDR3 contains 17 residues.

In this sample, this clone turned up a few times. V usage is TRBV18 and J usage is TRBJ1-2, with D possibly TRBD1 on 5 matching bases. V was shortened by 0 bases and J by 4 bases, with 9 bases between the two germline ends. In germline, CDR1 is KGHSH, CDR2 LQKENI. The CDR3 consists of 14 residues. The DNA for the CDR3 is TGTGCCAGCTCACCACCGGGGGGGAGCTATGGCTACACCTTC. It yields the protein CASSPPGGSYGYTF.

The J gene is TRBJ1-5, the V gene TRBV5-1; D is perhaps TRBD1 (6 bases). This CDR3 has 20 residues. With 2 bases removed from V and 3 bases from J, the gap between germline ends came to 27 bases. Germline V lookup: CDR1 SGHRS, CDR2 YFSETQ. In DNA, the CDR3 is TGCGCCAGCAGCTTCCGGCTACTCAGGAGGGGGGGGGTCCCCAATCAGCCCCAGCATTTT. This encodes CASSFRLLRRGGVPNQPQHF. The full variable domain, with the rest looked up from reference TRBV5-1 and TRBJ1-5, is KAGVTQTPRYLIKTRGQQVTLSCSPISGHRSVSWYQQTPGQGLQFLFEYFSETQRNKGNFPGRFSGRQFSNSRSEMNVSTLELGDSALYLCASSFRLLRRGGVPNQPQHFGDGTRLSIL.